This T cell receptor beta chain was identified during a study of Graves' ophthalmopathy and Graves' hyperthyroidism. This clonotype was recorded at least ten times. At one end the junction does not follow the germline gene, possibly because of a read error. Germline loops: CDR1 SQVTM, CDR2 ANQGSEA. The CDR3 length is 13 residues. As the template, RNA transcripts were used to amplify TCR beta CDR3 regions. The library came from an HTBI-primed first-round RT-PCR and a second-round multiplex PCR. MiXCR was run by TCRdb on the multiplex PCR reads, yielding one entry per CDR3 protein. The sample includes 300,000 to 400,000 distinct CDR3 sequences, about a sixth of them seen just once.

This rearrangement joins TRBV29-1 to TRBJ2-5, with D possibly being TRBD1 (6 bases). The receptor was derived from an adult woman with stable Graves' hyperthyroidism. Sequenced: peripheral blood. In nucleotides, the CDR3 is TGCAGCGCTGAACAGGGTATAAAAGAGACCCAGTACTTC. It is translated as CSAEQGIKETQYF.